This record looks at one TCR beta chain sequence and its context. Followed over time, Seattle patients had been enrolled while infection was active. Generated by immunoSEQ multiplex PCR, the TCRdb table keeps only in-frame clones and is missing some. The sample lists a few hundred thousand clones; about nine tenths were seen once. This specimen belongs to a study of blood T cell repertoires in COVID-19. Germline CDR1 and CDR2: SNHLY and FYNNEI. Trimming pared 8 bases from V and 3 bases from J, leaving 10 bases between. The CDR3 is 13 residues long. Sequenced sample: peripheral blood. J is TRBJ1-4 and V is TRBV2; the D gene is possibly TRBD1 (5 bases). The receptor was isolated from a woman aged 30 to 39 with COVID-19, enrolled during active disease. The CDR3 here is CASSRVANEKLFF. The CDR3 nucleotides read TGTGCCAGCTCCAGGGTGGCTAATGAAAAACTGTTTTTT.